Listed below are T cell receptor beta chains from one sample, sequenced in a study of response to subunit inactivated influenza vaccine. TCRdb reprocessed the RT-PCR reads via MiXCR and lists one record per CDR3 protein. The top ten hold 6.5% to 8.5% of the sample, which has 650,000 to 800,000 distinct CDR3 sequences, roughly 14% seen once. The source was PBMCs from blood, collected around 15 days before vaccination. These receptor sequences come from a man between 45 and 60 years old who received an inactivated influenza vaccine. CDR3s include the opening cysteine and the closing phenylalanine or tryptophan. The D gene is left open where the match is weak. Expanded clones are given a class, and other clones once, few, many or no size at all.

j_call clone_size d_call v_call cdr3_nt cdr3_aa
TRBJ2-7 few - TRBV4-2 TGTGCCAGCAGCCGGATCGGTTCAGGACAGTCCTACGAGCAGTACTTC CASSRIGSGQSYEQYF
TRBJ1-1 few - TRBV19 TGTGCCAGTAGTGCCAGTAGGACTGAAGCTTTCTTT CASSASRTEAFF
TRBJ2-2 many - TRBV7-9 TGTGCCAGCAGCTTAGGGGGGTCCTGGGAGCTGTTTTTT CASSLGGSWELFF
TRBJ1-2 - TRBD1 TRBV6-6 TGTGCCAGCAGCGAACCGGGACAGGGACTCTATGGCTACACCTTC CASSEPGQGLYGYTF
TRBJ1-1 few - TRBV18 TGTGCCAGCTCACCGGTGAGACATTTGAACACTGAAGCTTTCTTT CASSPVRHLNTEAFF
TRBJ2-3 few TRBD1 TRBV29-1 TGCAGCGTTGAGTGGACAGGGGGCTCCCCAGATACGCAGTATTTT CSVEWTGGSPDTQYF
TRBJ2-5 - TRBD1 TRBV15 TGTGCCACCAGCCCCCGGACAGGGAACCAAGAGACCCAGTACTTC CATSPRTGNQETQYF
TRBJ2-1 many TRBD1 TRBV5-1 TGCGCCAGCAGCCGCCGACAGGGTTGGGATGAGCAGTTCTTC CASSRRQGWDEQFF
TRBJ2-2 once TRBD1 TRBV5-1 TGCGCCAGCAGCACCCGGACAGGGGGCACCGGGGAGCTGTTTTTT CASSTRTGGTGELFF
TRBJ2-3 - TRBD2 TRBV5-1 TGCGCCAGCAGCTTGGTCCTAGCGGGGAGAACTAGCACAGATACGCAGTATTTT CASSLVLAGRTSTDTQYF
TRBJ2-3 - - TRBV5-1 TGCGCCAGCAGTGCTAGCGTCTTCGCAGATACGCAGTATTTT CASSASVFADTQYF
TRBJ2-6 few - TRBV30 TGTGCCTGGACAATGCTGGCTGGGGCCAACGTCCTGACTTTC CAWTMLAGANVLTF
TRBJ2-7 few TRBD1 TRBV5-5 TGTGCCAGCAGCTTGGCCCCGGGACAGGCTTCCTACGAGCAGTACTTC CASSLAPGQASYEQYF
TRBJ2-1 - TRBD2 TRBV5-1 TGCGCCAGCAGCGGGGCGGGGGGGATAAGCTCCTACAATGAGCAGTTCTTC CASSGAGGISSYNEQFF
TRBJ1-1 few - TRBV6-5 TGTGCCAGCAGTTACTCGGGCCGGGCGGAAGCTTACCGCTTGGGTGCTTTCTTT CASSYSGRAEAYRLGAFF
TRBJ2-5 few - TRBV9 TGTGCCAGCAGCGTAGATGGGTTGTTAGAGACCCAGTACTTC CASSVDGLLETQYF
TRBJ1-3 - - TRBV20-1 TGCAGTGCTAGAGAACCCCTTACCTCTGGAAACACCATATATTTT CSAREPLTSGNTIYF
TRBJ1-3 many - TRBV12-3/TRBV12-4 TGTGCCAGCAGCCCGGGGCTCCTCTCTGGAAACACCATATATTTT CASSPGLLSGNTIYF
TRBJ2-1 - - TRBV28 TGTGCCAGCAGTTCCCGGAGGGGGGCACCCTACAATGAGCAGTTCTTC CASSSRRGAPYNEQFF
TRBJ2-1 few - TRBV20-1 TGCAGTGCGGTAGGGGCCGATTGGAATGAGCAGTTCTTC CSAVGADWNEQFF
TRBJ2-5 - - TRBV10-3 TGTGCCATCAGTGAGTCTTTTACTAGCCAAGAGACCCAGTACTTC CAISESFTSQETQYF
TRBJ2-2 few TRBD2 TRBV12-3/TRBV12-4 TGTGCCAGCACTAGCGCGGGAGGCACCGGGGAGCTGTTTTTT CASTSAGGTGELFF
TRBJ1-1 - - TRBV5-6 TGTGCCAGCAGCTCACGACCTCGGACGAACACTGAAGCTTTCTTT CASSSRPRTNTEAFF
TRBJ2-1 - - TRBV12-5 TGTGCTAGTGGTTTGGTTGGGAATGAGCAGTTCTTC CASGLVGNEQFF
TRBJ2-7 few - TRBV7-2 TGTGCCAGCAGCCCTTGGAAAGGGGGAAGATACGAGCAGTACTTC CASSPWKGGRYEQYF
TRBJ2-7 - - TRBV4-2 TGTGCCAGCAGCCCGGCCGGTTCCGAGCAGTACTTC CASSPAGSEQYF
TRBJ2-1 few TRBD2 TRBV12-3/TRBV12-4 TGTGCCAGCAGCCGGACTAGCGGGTGGGCGAGGGGAAATGAGCAGTTCTTC CASSRTSGWARGNEQFF
TRBJ2-5 many TRBD2 TRBV5-1 TGCGCCAGCAGTCCCGGGACTAGTAAAGAGACCCAGTACTTC CASSPGTSKETQYF
TRBJ1-1 few - TRBV12-3/TRBV12-4 TGTGCCAGCAGTTTCACCAGGGCAAACACTGAAGCTTTCTTT CASSFTRANTEAFF
TRBJ2-7 few TRBD1 TRBV29-1 TGCAGCGTTGAGGTAGGGACAGGGGATTCCTACGAGCAGTACTTC CSVEVGTGDSYEQYF
TRBJ1-2 - - TRBV6-5 TGTGCCAGCAGTTACTCGGATTCAGGGGCAGGAGGCTACACCTTC CASSYSDSGAGGYTF
TRBJ2-2 few - TRBV12-3/TRBV12-4 TGTGCCTCTACTCACCTTTTGAACACCGGGGAGCTGTTTTTT CASTHLLNTGELFF
TRBJ2-1 many TRBD2 TRBV11-2 TGTGCCAGCAGCTTAGTAGCGGGAGCGGGGTACAATGAGCAGTTCTTC CASSLVAGAGYNEQFF
TRBJ2-2 - TRBD1 TRBV12-3/TRBV12-4 TGTGCCAGCAGGGGGTCGACAGGGGTGGCCGGGGAGCTGTTTTTT CASRGSTGVAGELFF
TRBJ2-2 few - TRBV14 TGTGCCAGCAGCCGACAGGTCCCCCCCGGGGAGCTGTTTTTT CASSRQVPPGELFF
TRBJ2-3 many TRBD2 TRBV4-2 TGTGCCAGCAGCCCAAGATTTGGACTAGCGGGGACTAGCACAGATACGCAGTATTTT CASSPRFGLAGTSTDTQYF
TRBJ2-4 - TRBD1 TRBV7-9 TGTGCCAGCCGAAGGATCTCAGGGGGTGAAAACATTCAGTACTTC CASRRISGGENIQYF
TRBJ2-1 few - TRBV9 TGTGCCAGCAGCGCTGAGCCGTTGAAGGAGCAGTTCTTC CASSAEPLKEQFF
TRBJ2-3 few TRBD2 TRBV12-3/TRBV12-4 TGTGCCAGCAGTCCGGGGACTAGCGGGGGGAAGGATACGCAGTATTTT CASSPGTSGGKDTQYF
TRBJ2-5 - TRBD2 TRBV27 TGTGCCAGCAGTCCAGGGACTGCGGGGGTGGAGACCCAGTACTTC CASSPGTAGVETQYF
TRBJ2-7 few - TRBV4-3 TGCGCCAGCAGCCAAGACCAGGGCTGGTATGAGCAGTACTTC CASSQDQGWYEQYF
TRBJ2-3 - - TRBV20-1 TGCAGTGCTAAGGGAGACTGGAGGGGGCGCGCGTCAGATACGCAGTATTTT CSAKGDWRGRASDTQYF
TRBJ2-2 many - TRBV11-2 TGTGCCAGCAGCCAGCTTACAATGAACACCGGGGAGCTGTTTTTT CASSQLTMNTGELFF
TRBJ1-4 few - TRBV7-9 TGTGCCAGCAGCGTAACAGGGACAACTAATGAAAAACTGTTTTTT CASSVTGTTNEKLFF
TRBJ2-3 few TRBD2 TRBV9 TGTGCCAGCAGCGTAGAAGCTAGCGGGAGGGCCGGAGATACGCAGTATTTT CASSVEASGRAGDTQYF
TRBJ2-5 - TRBD1 TRBV24-1 TGTGCCACCAGTGATCCCCGGACAGGGGGCCAAGAGACCCAGTACTTC CATSDPRTGGQETQYF
TRBJ1-2 few - TRBV6-5 TGTGCCAGCAGTTATTCCAGATGGGCTAACTATGGCTACACCTTC CASSYSRWANYGYTF
TRBJ2-7 - TRBD2 TRBV7-9 TGTGCCAGCAGCCCCCCTTCTAGCGGGAGGTCCTACGAGCAGTACTTC CASSPPSSGRSYEQYF
TRBJ2-3 few - TRBV20-1 TGCAGTGCTAGATCCCTGAACGGGGTACCAGATACGCAGTATTTT CSARSLNGVPDTQYF
TRBJ2-3 - - TRBV9 TGTGCCAGCAGCGCCCAACACAGGAGCACAGATACGCAGTATTTT CASSAQHRSTDTQYF
TRBJ2-1 - TRBD1 TRBV11-2 TGTGCCAGCAGCTTAGGAATGGGGGGACAGGGGATTGAGCAGTTCTTC CASSLGMGGQGIEQFF
TRBJ2-3 few TRBD2 TRBV7-2 TGTGCCAGCAGCACCGGGACTAGCCGGCTAGATACGCAGTATTTT CASSTGTSRLDTQYF
TRBJ1-2 - TRBD1 TRBV7-9 TGTGCCAGCAGCTCTACAGGGGGCACCTATGGCTACACCTTC CASSSTGGTYGYTF
TRBJ2-3 few - TRBV7-8 TGTGCCAGCAGCCCCACTAGGGGGGGTTTCACAGATACGCAGTATTTT CASSPTRGGFTDTQYF
TRBJ1-4 few - TRBV28 TGTGCCAGCAGCAATGAAAAACTGTTTTTT CASSNEKLFF